This T cell receptor beta chain derives from a study of blood T cell repertoires in COVID-19. Overall study context: The samples span acute and convalescent COVID-19 from the United States, Italy and Spain. Sources were T cells, B-cell-depleted T cells, or PBMCs; the material itself was cDNA or gDNA.

Methods used by the authors: Nucleated cell number was recorded as an estimate derived from reference gene primer amplification. Assay used: immunoSEQ multiplex PCR; TCRdb lists only in-frame clones, some missing. V and J calls and clone size follow that table, whereas D and trimming were derived from the DNA. The data show 35,000 to 50,000 clones, roughly 88% seen once. Unmatched junction bases numbered 4, after V lost 4 bases and J lost 2 bases. This CDR3 is 15 amino acids long. CDR1 and CDR2 (germline): SGHNT, YENEEA. The sequenced sample consisted of peripheral blood. The rearrangement uses TRBV11-3 and TRBJ2-3; 9 bases fit TRBD2. This sequence was found in a man in his sixties with active COVID-19. CDR3 in DNA: TGTGCCAGCAGCTATGCTAGCGGGGCCACAGATACGCAGTATTTT. Encoded protein: CASSYASGATDTQYF.